Below, one T cell receptor beta chain is given with its context. This record belongs to a study of cytomegalovirus exposure and HLA in healthy donors. This CDR3 is 12 amino acids long. Trimming removed 10 bases at V and 1 base at J, with 8 bases between. Germline V gives CDR1 LNHDA, CDR2 SQIVND (reference sequence). 60 Vbeta and 13 Jbeta primers were used in PCR. Only in-frame clones appear in the TCRdb table, and some are missing; sequencing was by immunoSEQ multiplex PCR. The sample holds more than 140,000 clones. The sequence derives from a woman between 18 and 29 years old in good health and CMV-seronegative. The V gene is TRBV19, the J gene TRBJ1-3; D is unresolved. Sequenced: PBMCs. The CDR3 region is CATGGSGNTIYF. The CDR3 DNA sequence: TGTGCCACAGGAGGATCTGGAAACACCATATATTTT.